This record covers a single T cell receptor beta chain. This sample is drawn from a study of CD8 T cells in Susac syndrome. Reverse transcription of about 0.5 to 1 ug RNA was carried out with random hexamers. The TCR beta CDR3 was amplified by immunoSEQ multiplex PCR across 54 Vbeta, 13 Jbeta. Each CDR3 protein is one row after TCRdb ran MiXCR on the immunoSEQ multiplex PCR reads. The sample holds about 80,000 distinct CDR3 sequences, 94% seen once. This CDR3 is 15 amino acids long. V trimming: 5 bases; J trimming: 4 bases; junction bases outside the gene matches: 10. Germline V lookup: CDR1 SGHRS, CDR2 YFSETQ. TCR beta from blood CD8+ and CD4+ T cells was sequenced. Healthy donors, matched for age and sex, constituted the control group. Through negative isolation, CD4+ and CD8+ T cells were obtained, while TEMRA cells were enriched using FACS.

The J gene is TRBJ2-5, the V gene TRBV5-1; TRBD1 agrees at 8 bases. This TCR was sampled from a human donor in good health. The source material was CD8+ T cells from PBMCs. This CDR3 reads CASRPSGQGGETQYF. Here the CDR3 DNA reads TGCGCCAGCAGACCCTCCGGACAGGGTGGAGAGACCCAGTACTTC.